These T cell receptor beta chains were read from a single sample in a study of shared clonotypes between healthy human individuals. Method: immunoSEQ multiplex PCR; TCRdb's copy keeps in-frame clones and lacks some. The sample consists of over a million clones, about 96% of them appearing once. Sequencing was performed on naive CD4+ T cells sorted from blood. Receptors were obtained from a young man in good health. Both conserved end residues are part of each CDR3. Fields, in order: CDR3 protein, CDR3 DNA, D gene, J gene, clone size, V gene, CDR3 length. D genes are given only for firm matches. Some rows mark clone size as missing; the rest say once, few, many or name a class of expanded clone.

CDR3: CASSQRRTSGLGETQYF
DNA: TGTGCCAGCAGCCAACGGCGGACTAGCGGTTTAGGGGAGACCCAGTACTTC
D: TRBD2
J: TRBJ2-5
size: NA
V: TRBV14
length: 17

CDR3: CASSPEGYGYTF
DNA: TGTGCCAGCAGCCCGGAGGGATATGGCTACACCTTC
D: NA
J: TRBJ1-2
size: NA
V: TRBV7-2
length: 12

CDR3: CASSSTLGTSGGPFLSEQYF
DNA: TGTGCCAGCAGTTCCACCCTCGGGACTAGCGGAGGACCCTTCTTGAGTGAGCAGTACTTC
D: TRBD2
J: TRBJ2-7
size: NA
V: TRBV27
length: 20

CDR3: CASSSAGTTRETQYF
DNA: TGTGCCAGCAGCTCGGCCGGGACAACGCGGGAGACCCAGTACTTC
D: NA
J: TRBJ2-5
size: NA
V: TRBV5-6
length: 15

CDR3: CASSPRQGQGETQYF
DNA: TGTGCCAGCAGCCCTCGACAGGGTCAGGGAGAGACCCAGTACTTC
D: TRBD1
J: TRBJ2-5
size: NA
V: TRBV7-2
length: 15

CDR3: CASSLTGEVDTQYF
DNA: TGCGCCAGCAGCTTGACCGGGGAAGTGGATACGCAGTATTTT
D: NA
J: TRBJ2-3
size: NA
V: TRBV5-1
length: 14

CDR3: CASGKTASSGANVLTF
DNA: TGCGCCAGCGGAAAGACGGCAAGCTCTGGGGCCAACGTCCTGACTTTC
D: NA
J: TRBJ2-6
size: NA
V: TRBV5-1
length: 16

CDR3: CASSFVPAGAEQYF
DNA: TGTGCCAGCAGCTTCGTTCCAGCAGGGGCCGAGCAGTACTTC
D: NA
J: TRBJ2-7
size: NA
V: TRBV7-9
length: 14

CDR3: CASSFAGPSHEQYF
DNA: TGTGCCAGCAGTTTTGCGGGACCCTCCCACGAGCAGTACTTC
D: NA
J: TRBJ2-7
size: NA
V: TRBV27
length: 14

CDR3: CASSLVEPTEIQYF
DNA: TGTGCCAGCAGCTTAGTAGAGCCCACGGAGATCCAGTACTTC
D: NA
J: TRBJ2-5
size: NA
V: TRBV11-2
length: 14

CDR3: CARSRPRQYDRGHVYGYTF
DNA: TGTGCCAGAAGCCGCCCGCGACAATATGACAGGGGGCATGTCTATGGCTACACCTTC
D: TRBD1
J: TRBJ1-2
size: NA
V: TRBV5-3
length: 19

CDR3: CASSLIGGRDEQFF
DNA: TGTGCCAGCAGCTTGATCGGGGGGCGAGATGAGCAGTTCTTC
D: NA
J: TRBJ2-1
size: NA
V: TRBV5-5
length: 14

CDR3: CASSPRSGSAKNIQYF
DNA: TGTGCCAGCAGCCCCAGAAGCGGGAGTGCCAAAAACATTCAGTACTTC
D: TRBD2
J: TRBJ2-4
size: NA
V: TRBV7-9
length: 16

CDR3: CASSYSAGFAFF
DNA: TGTGCCAGCAGTTACAGTGCAGGGTTCGCTTTCTTT
D: NA
J: TRBJ1-1
size: NA
V: TRBV6-5
length: 12

CDR3: CASRGTGNQPQHF
DNA: TGTGCCAGTAGGGGGACAGGGAATCAGCCCCAGCATTTT
D: TRBD1
J: TRBJ1-5
size: NA
V: TRBV19
length: 13

CDR3: CASSPLGTGGRETQYF
DNA: TGTGCCAGCTCACCCCTCGGGACAGGGGGACGAGAGACCCAGTACTTC
D: TRBD1
J: TRBJ2-5
size: once
V: TRBV18
length: 16

CDR3: CASSFGLAGEEDGELFF
DNA: TGCGCCAGCAGCTTCGGACTAGCGGGAGAGGAGGACGGGGAGCTGTTTTTT
D: TRBD2
J: TRBJ2-2
size: NA
V: TRBV5-1
length: 17

CDR3: CASSLALRTSGSNEQFF
DNA: TGCGCCAGCAGCTTGGCATTAAGGACTAGCGGGAGTAATGAGCAGTTCTTC
D: TRBD2
J: TRBJ2-1
size: NA
V: TRBV5-1
length: 17

CDR3: CASSFGGLAGAYNEQFF
DNA: TGTGCCAGCAGCTTCGGGGGACTAGCGGGAGCCTACAATGAGCAGTTCTTC
D: TRBD2
J: TRBJ2-1
size: NA
V: TRBV11-1
length: 17

CDR3: CASSQSNLGSTDTQYF
DNA: TGCGCCAGCAGCCAATCCAACCTCGGGAGCACAGATACGCAGTATTTT
D: NA
J: TRBJ2-3
size: NA
V: TRBV4-3
length: 16

CDR3: CASSLSRPPSREKLFF
DNA: TGTGCCAGCAGTTTAAGTAGACCTCCCAGCCGGGAAAAACTGTTTTTT
D: NA
J: TRBJ1-4
size: NA
V: TRBV28
length: 16

CDR3: CASSDEGEQFF
DNA: TGCGCCAGCAGCGACGAAGGTGAGCAGTTCTTC
D: NA
J: TRBJ2-1
size: few
V: TRBV5-1
length: 11

CDR3: CSARKNTEAFF
DNA: TGCAGTGCTCGAAAGAACACTGAAGCTTTCTTT
D: NA
J: TRBJ1-1
size: NA
V: TRBV20-1
length: 11

CDR3: CASSIVPQGSDQPQHF
DNA: TGTGCCAGTAGTATAGTCCCTCAGGGGTCGGATCAGCCCCAGCATTTT
D: NA
J: TRBJ1-5
size: NA
V: TRBV19
length: 16

CDR3: CASSRGTAGYNEQFF
DNA: TGTGCCAGTAGTAGGGGGACAGCGGGGTACAATGAGCAGTTCTTC
D: NA
J: TRBJ2-1
size: NA
V: TRBV19
length: 15

CDR3: CASSDLGGAKLQETQYF
DNA: TGTGCCAGCAGTGATTTGGGGGGGGCGAAACTCCAAGAGACCCAGTACTTC
D: NA
J: TRBJ2-5
size: NA
V: TRBV6-1
length: 17